What follows are 24 T cell receptor beta chains derived from one specimen sequenced in a study of blood T cell repertoires in COVID-19. Some clones are missing from TCRdb's copy, which holds only in-frame ones; the method was immunoSEQ multiplex PCR. The table lists some 68,000 clones, about 85% of them singletons. The sequenced material came from peripheral blood. Every receptor here comes from a woman aged 50 to 65 with COVID-19, enrolled during active disease.

V gene TRBV9 combines with J gene TRBJ2-7; 8 bases agree with TRBD2. This CDR3 has 13 amino acids. V gave up 5 bases and J gave up 4 bases; unmatched junction bases: 5. The germline CDR1 and CDR2 sequences are SGDLS and YYNGEE. Here the CDR3 reads CASSTSGKYEQYF. CDR3 DNA: TGTGCCAGCAGTACTAGCGGAAAGTACGAGCAGTACTTC.

The rearrangement links TRBV29-1 to TRBJ2-4; TRBD2 might be the D (6 bases). The germline gives CDR1 SQVTM, CDR2 ANQGSEA. The CDR3 runs to 14 residues. The DNA of the CDR3 is TGCAGGGGGAAGGGCGGGATTTGTGAAGACATTCAGTACTTC. It codes for CRGKGGICEDIQYF.

This clone was seen once. The gene calls are TRBV30 and TRBJ2-3; perhaps TRBD1 as D (5 bases). The germline V gene encodes CDR1 GTSNPN and CDR2 SVGIG (reference sequence). There are 13 residues in the CDR3. V lost 2 bases, J lost 6 bases, and 12 bases lay in between. DNA for the CDR3: TGTGCCTGGAGTCCGGTAGGGGCGGATACGCAGTATTTT. Encoded protein: CAWSPVGADTQYF.

The rearrangement joins TRBV29-1 to TRBJ1-5; 7 nucleotides agree with TRBD1. The V gene end was trimmed by 6 bases and the J gene end by 5 bases; junction bases not matched to a gene: 7. Germline lookup yields CDR1 SQVTM and CDR2 ANQGSEA. The CDR3 covers 13 residues. CDR3 amino acids: CSVRGTEDQPQHF. CDR3 DNA: TGCAGCGTGAGGGGGACAGAAGATCAGCCCCAGCATTTT.

The V call is TRBV5-4, the J call TRBJ2-2; the D gene is possibly TRBD2 (5 bases). There are 13 residues in the CDR3. The V end lost 4 bases, the J end lost 4 bases, and 8 bases lay between the germline ends. The germline V gene encodes CDR1 SGHNT and CDR2 YYREEE (reference sequence). The CDR3 sequence is CASSRGPTGELFF. In DNA form, the CDR3 reads TGTGCCAGCAGCCGCGGGCCCACCGGGGAGCTGTTTTTT. The full variable domain, its missing parts supplied by reference TRBV5-4 and TRBJ2-2, is ETGVTQSPTHLIKTRGQQVTLRCSSQSGHNTVSWYQQALGQGPQFIFQYYREEENGRGNFPPRFSGLQFPNYSSELNVNALELDDSALYLCASSRGPTGELFFGEGSRLTVL.

The J gene is TRBJ1-1, the V gene TRBV19, with D hard to call. Germline V gives CDR1 LNHDA, CDR2 SQIVND (reference sequence). The germline V and J ends were trimmed by 10 bases and 1 base, with 16 bases remaining between them. The CDR3 is 14 amino acids. The CDR3 sequence is CATRPVGSNTEAFF. For the CDR3, the DNA is TGTGCCACCCGCCCGGTGGGCTCGAACACTGAAGCTTTCTTT.

J is TRBJ1-2 and V is TRBV4-1; TRBD1 matches 9 bases. The germline CDR1 and CDR2 sequences are MGHRA and YSYEKL. The junction had 6 bases not matched to a gene; V was cut back by 1 base and J by 6 bases. The CDR3 has 15 amino acids. This CDR3 reads CASSQGGDRVNGYTF. CDR3 DNA sequence: TGCGCCAGCAGCCAAGGAGGGGACAGGGTAAATGGCTACACCTTC.

J is TRBJ1-5 and V is TRBV18; 7 nucleotides match TRBD1. J was trimmed by 4 bases and V by 6 bases; bases with no gene match: 9. The CDR3 length is 15 residues. Germline assignment: CDR1 KGHSH and CDR2 LQKENI. Here the CDR3 DNA reads TGTGCCAGCTCTCTAAGTATGACAGGGAATCAGCCCCAGCATTTT. Its protein is CASSLSMTGNQPQHF.

The rearrangement links TRBV4-3 to TRBJ2-3; 9 nucleotides match TRBD2. Looked up from germline, CDR1 is LGHNA and CDR2 is YSLEER. V was clipped by 0 bases and J by 5 bases; unmatched bases: 6. This CDR3 is built from 16 residues. The CDR3 loop is CASSQDPSGNGDTQYF. The CDR3 region has the DNA TGCGCCAGCAGCCAAGATCCTAGCGGGAATGGAGATACGCAGTATTTT.

This sequence joins TRBV5-1 and TRBJ2-3, with a weak D call TRBD2 (5 bases). The length of the CDR3 is 15 residues. The germline V gene encodes CDR1 SGHRS and CDR2 YFSETQ. V lost 0 bases and J 0 bases, leaving 8 bases between the germline ends. CDR3 loop: CASSLVRTSTDTQYF. Written as DNA, the CDR3 is TGCGCCAGCAGCTTGGTCAGGACTAGCACAGATACGCAGTATTTT.

J is TRBJ2-1 and V is TRBV4-3; D remains ambiguous. CDR3 length: 14 residues. V lost 0 bases, J lost 10 bases, and 13 bases lay in between. The germline V gene has CDR1 LGHNA and CDR2 YSLEER. The CDR3 coding sequence is TGCGCCAGCAGCCAAGAAGTCGGTGGGCACGAGCAGTTCTTC. As protein: CASSQEVGGHEQFF.

The rearrangement links TRBV7-9 to TRBJ1-6, with 8 bases fitting TRBD1. Losses at the gene ends were 2 bases for V and 5 bases for J; bases not matched to a gene: 2. The CDR3 covers 15 residues. CDR1 is SEHNR, CDR2 FQNEAQ, per germline (reference sequence). The CDR3 DNA reads as TGTGCCAGCAGCTTACAGGGGGCGGATAATTCACCCCTCCACTTT. It translates to CASSLQGADNSPLHF. Combining the CDR3 with reference TRBV7-9 and TRBJ1-6 gives the whole variable domain DTGVSQNPRHKITKRGQNVTFRCDPISEHNRLYWYRQTLGQGPEFLTYFQNEAQLEKSRLLSDRFSAERPKGSFSTLEIQRTEQGDSAMYLCASSLQGADNSPLHFGNGTRLTVT.

V gene TRBV7-6 combines with J gene TRBJ2-7, with 9 bases matching TRBD1. CDR1 and CDR2 from the germline V gene are SGHVS and FNYEAQ. Germline trimming cut 2 bases from V and 5 bases from J; bases unmatched to any gene: 4. The length of the CDR3 is 14 residues. Written as DNA, the CDR3 is TGTGCCAGCAGCTTATCACAGGGGGCGCACGAGCAGTACTTC. It codes for CASSLSQGAHEQYF.

This clone was recorded a few times. The chain joins TRBV28 to TRBJ1-2; 11 positions match TRBD1. The CDR3 is made up of 16 amino acids. The junction had 9 bases not matched to a gene; V was cut back by 5 bases and J by 4 bases. Germline-derived CDR1 and CDR2 are MDHEN and SYDVKM. CDR3 region: CASSPTRTGGGYGYTF. The CDR3 coding sequence is TGTGCCAGCAGTCCAACCCGGACAGGGGGCGGCTATGGCTACACCTTC.

The chain is built from TRBV11-2 and TRBJ2-7; 9 bases line up with TRBD1. The junction had 9 bases not matched to a gene; V was cut back by 5 bases and J by 7 bases. The CDR3 has 14 residues. Germline V gives CDR1 SGHAT, CDR2 FQNNGV. The CDR3 DNA reads TGTGCCAGCAGCGCCGGGACAGGGCAGTATGAGCAGTACTTC. This sequence encodes CASSAGTGQYEQYF.

The CDR3 sequence: CASSPPTWRGTEAFF. For the CDR3, the DNA is TGTGCCAGCTCACCACCTACCTGGAGGGGCACTGAAGCTTTCTTT. V gene TRBV18 combines with J gene TRBJ1-1, with a weak D call TRBD1 (5 bases). This CDR3 is built from 15 residues. Germline lookup yields CDR1 KGHSH and CDR2 LQKENI. Trimming shortened V by 0 bases and J by 4 bases, and 12 bases separated the two germline ends.

This chain uses TRBV19 with TRBJ1-1; 7 bases fit TRBD1. Germline V gene lookup returns CDR1 LNHDA and CDR2 SQIVND (reference sequence). The CDR3 extends over 14 amino acids. Unmatched junction bases numbered 8, after V lost 7 bases and J lost 3 bases. The CDR3 loop reads CASTHLQGHTEAFF. CDR3 DNA sequence: TGTGCCAGTACCCATTTACAGGGGCACACTGAAGCTTTCTTT.

The chain uses TRBV7-2 and TRBJ2-7, with 8 positions matching TRBD2. The germline V gene has CDR1 SGHTA and CDR2 FQGNSA. With 0 bases clipped from V and 2 bases from J, the junction kept 6 bases outside the gene matches. The CDR3 contains 16 residues. The CDR3 here is CASSLARAAGAYEQYF. In DNA, the CDR3 is TGTGCCAGCAGCTTAGCGCGAGCAGCGGGAGCCTACGAGCAGTACTTC.

The chain carries TRBV12-3 or TRBV12-4 and TRBJ1-6, with D possibly matching TRBD1 (5 bases). This CDR3 spans 13 amino acids. V dropped 3 bases and J dropped 14 bases, with 14 bases sitting between them. The CDR3 is CASSLRQREALHF. The CDR3 coding sequence is TGTGCCAGCAGTTTGAGACAGAGAGAGGCCCTCCACTTT.

The CDR3 protein is CASSLRTSGSYEQYF. CDR3 DNA: TGCGCCAGCAGCTTGCGGACTAGCGGGAGTTACGAGCAGTACTTC. V gene TRBV5-1 combines with J gene TRBJ2-7; 13 bases are shared with TRBD2. The CDR3 loop spans 15 amino acids. V was pared by 1 base and J by 4 bases, with 2 bases of the junction left unmatched. Germline values: CDR1 SGHRS, CDR2 YFSETQ.

V and J are TRBV5-1 and TRBJ2-6; D gene unclear. The CDR3 contains 13 residues. Trimming took off 5 bases at V and 9 bases at J, with 12 bases between the two ends. Per germline, CDR1 SGHRS and CDR2 YFSETQ. The CDR3 DNA reads as TGCGCCAGCAGAGTGACACCGGTCAACGTCCTGACTTTC. Translating gives CASRVTPVNVLTF.

This clone was recorded once. Sequence at one end of the junction differs from germline and may be a read error. This rearrangement joins TRBV6-6 to TRBJ1-5; D not certain. CDR1 and CDR2 from the germline V gene are MNHNY and SVGAGI (reference sequence). This CDR3 contains 16 residues. The CDR3 here is CASSDSQRGRQQPQHF. CDR3 sequence (DNA): TGTGCCAGCAGTGACTCCCAAAGAGGGAGACAACAGCCCCAGCATTTT.

The chain recombines TRBV7-9 with TRBJ1-2, with 10 positions matching TRBD1. The CDR3 totals 13 residues. Germline V gene lookup returns CDR1 SEHNR and CDR2 FQNEAQ (reference sequence). Trimming took 4 bases from V and 7 from J; bases not matched to a gene: 3. The CDR3 DNA sequence: TGTGCCAGCAGCTCGGGACAGGGGAGTGGCTACACCTTC. Its translation is CASSSGQGSGYTF.

This clone occurred a few times. The chain is built from TRBV5-8 and TRBJ2-7; D is ambiguous. The CDR3 has 14 residues. V gave up 0 bases and J gave up 2 bases, with 9 bases separating them. Germline values: CDR1 SGHTS, CDR2 YDEGEE. The CDR3 region has the DNA TGTGCCAGCAGCTTGGTACAGCAAACCTACGAGCAGTACTTC. Protein sequence: CASSLVQQTYEQYF.